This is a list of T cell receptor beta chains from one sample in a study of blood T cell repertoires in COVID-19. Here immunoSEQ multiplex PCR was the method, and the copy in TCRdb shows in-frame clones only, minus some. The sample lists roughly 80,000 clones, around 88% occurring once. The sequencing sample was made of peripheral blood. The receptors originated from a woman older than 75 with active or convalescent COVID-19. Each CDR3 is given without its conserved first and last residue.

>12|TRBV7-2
ASSRAREGYEQY
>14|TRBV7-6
ASSLGLAGGVYEQY
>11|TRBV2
ASNRRENTEAF
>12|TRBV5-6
ASTPGTGNEKLF
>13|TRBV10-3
AVRETGSSYNEQF
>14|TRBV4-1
ASSQGQVPNTGELF
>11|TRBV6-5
ASSYLLTGTVT
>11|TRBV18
ASSPGQDYGYT
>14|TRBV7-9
ASSPTGAGGRETQY
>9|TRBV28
ATLSYNEQF
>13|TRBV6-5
ASSYPAGEGDTQY
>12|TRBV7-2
ASSFSRVQETQY
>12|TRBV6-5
ASSRTGLGETQY
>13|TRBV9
ASSAQGRNTGELF
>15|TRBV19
ASSPWPSQMMNTEAF
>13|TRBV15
ATSRGQTSNQPQH